This TCR beta chain was obtained from a study of T cell repertoires in cytomegalovirus infection. Across the whole study: Recently identified HLA-C-restricted and well-studied HLA-B-restricted CMV epitopes were used. Public TCR beta signature analysis indicated the presence of both CMV infection and matching HLA type. Study results and caveats: Dominant in the ex vivo response were TCR beta clonotypes restricted by HLA-C and specific for CMV. CMV carriers with the relevant HLA were identified by cumulative public TCR beta family frequency.

This clonotype has only a few counts. What it binds is unknown. A single record per CDR3 protein comes from TCRdb applying MiXCR to the reads. The table lists about 130,000 distinct CDR3 sequences, approximately 30% of them singletons, with around 54% in the top ten. CDR1 and CDR2 (germline): SGHVS, FNYEAQ. Trimming pared 0 bases from V and 4 bases from J, leaving 9 bases between. The CDR3 contains 14 residues. The TCR sequence derives from a human donor in good health (CMV status not recorded). Some clones in this sample may be carry-over from other donors' samples. Sequences were derived from CD8+ T cells from cultured PBMCs, sampled from culture after CMV antigen stimulation. The chain recombines TRBV7-6 with TRBJ2-5; perhaps TRBD1 as D (5 bases). The DNA for the CDR3 is TGTGCCAGCAGCTTAGCGCAGGGTGTAGAGACCCAGTACTTC. Its protein product is CASSLAQGVETQYF. Full variable domain (missing parts from reference TRBV7-6 and TRBJ2-5): GAGVSQSPRYKVTKRGQDVALRCDPISGHVSLYWYRQALGQGPEFLTYFNYEAQQDKSGLPNDRFSAERPEGSISTLTIQRTEQRDSAMYRCASSLAQGVETQYFGPGTRLLVL.